This T cell receptor (beta chain) was found in a study of Graves' ophthalmopathy and Graves' hyperthyroidism. As the template, RNA transcripts were used to amplify TCR beta CDR3 regions. An initial RT-PCR round employing HTBI primers preceded a second-round multiplex PCR. Via MiXCR, TCRdb re-called the multiplex PCR reads, giving one row per CDR3 protein. The data hold 400,000 to 450,000 distinct CDR3 sequences, with around a fifth observed a single time. This CDR3 comprises 15 residues. V was shortened by 4 bases and J by 7 bases, with 14 bases between the two germline ends. CDR1 is MNHEY, CDR2 SVGAGI, per germline. Ten or more counts support this clonotype.

The receptor was isolated from a woman aged 18-30 years with stable Graves' hyperthyroidism. Sequencing input: peripheral blood. The genes are TRBV6-5 and TRBJ1-6; the D is unclear. CDR3 residues: CASSFREPTNSPLHF. DNA of the CDR3: TGTGCCAGCAGTTTCCGGGAGCCAACCAATTCACCCCTCCACTTT.